The source of this TCR beta chain is a study of T-cell reconstitution after alpha-beta-depleted transplantation in children. Using unique molecular identifiers, the investigators prepared the TCRbeta library. TCRdb re-called the PCR reads with MiXCR, one entry per CDR3 protein. This sample has about 200,000 distinct CDR3 sequences, with 5.5% to 7% found just once. J gave up 3 bases and V 3 bases, and 5 bases lay outside the gene matches. The CDR3 loop spans 13 amino acids. Germline V gives CDR1 SQVTM, CDR2 ANQGSEA. This clonotype was detected many times. This sequence joins TRBV29-1 and TRBJ2-7; 7 bases align to TRBD1. Sequencing was performed on PBMCs, taken before TCRalphabeta/CD19-depleted stem cell transplant. The TCR sequence derives from a boy aged 2-15 years with acute lymphoblastic leukemia, due to receive a stem cell transplant. The CDR3 is CSVDRGGNYEQYF. The DNA of the CDR3 is TGCAGCGTTGACAGAGGGGGCAACTACGAGCAGTACTTC.